This TCR beta chain originates from a study of blood T cell repertoires in COVID-19. Across the whole study: From the United States, Italy and Spain came samples of acute and convalescent COVID-19.

Original data processing: Reference gene primer amplification in the assay estimated nucleated cell counts. The data were produced by immunoSEQ multiplex PCR, yet TCRdb's version contains in-frame clones alone and is incomplete. That table supplies the V and J calls and clone size; D and trimming were determined from the DNA. The sample carries 90,000 to 100,000 clones, about 85% recorded once. This clone was seen just once. Germline assignment: CDR1 DFQATT and CDR2 SNEGSKA (reference sequence). The CDR3 is 14 residues long. V lost 3 bases and J lost 6, with 14 bases in between. This receptor was identified in a man between 70 and 80 years old with acute or convalescent COVID-19. V usage is TRBV20-1 and J usage is TRBJ2-2, with a weak D call TRBD1 (5 bases). The specimen was peripheral blood. CDR3 DNA sequence: TGCAGTGCTAGTTCGAGTGGGGCCCCCGGGGAGCTGTTTTTT. Translating gives CSASSSGAPGELFF.